The 30 T cell receptor beta chains in this list originate from one sample, sequenced in a study of shared clonotypes between healthy human individuals. Profiling relied on immunoSEQ multiplex PCR, and the TCRdb table lists in-frame clones only, not all of them. Of 2.3 million or so clones listed, 90% to 95% are singletons. Sequenced material: naive CD4+ T cells from PBMCs. Documented subset: CD45RA+ positively selected. Receptor source: a man aged 18 to 35 in good health. Some clones in this sample may be carry-over from other donors' samples.

This clone appeared a single time. The CDR3 nucleotides read TGTGCCAGCAGCTCCCGTGTCGGGCAAGAGACCCAGTACTTC. Protein product: CASSSRVGQETQYF. The V gene is TRBV7-2, the J gene TRBJ2-5; D call uncertain. The CDR3 has 14 residues. Trimming removed 4 bases at V and 2 bases at J, with 11 bases between. CDR1 and CDR2 from the germline V gene are SGHTA and FQGNSA.

V and J are TRBV7-9 and TRBJ2-1; 8 positions agree with TRBD2. The trim removed 2 bases at V and 6 bases at J, leaving 9 bases unmatched. The CDR3 extends over 16 amino acids. Germline CDR1 is SEHNR and CDR2 is FQNEAQ (reference sequence). The CDR3 protein is CASSLKPGGPGNEQFF. CDR3 nucleotides: TGTGCCAGCAGCTTAAAGCCGGGAGGGCCGGGCAATGAGCAGTTCTTC.

This chain uses TRBV28 with TRBJ2-7, with 10 bases fitting TRBD1. This CDR3 has 14 amino acids. The V and J ends lost 3 bases and 7 bases, in that order; junction bases with no gene match: 6. Germline V gene lookup returns CDR1 MDHEN and CDR2 SYDVKM. The CDR3 sequence: CASSLTGGSGEQYF. In nucleotides, the CDR3 is TGTGCCAGCAGTTTGACAGGGGGCTCGGGGGAGCAGTACTTC. Looking up the rest from reference TRBV28 and TRBJ2-7 gives the full variable domain: DVKVTQSSRYLVKRTGEKVFLECVQDMDHENMFWYRQDPGLGLRLIYFSYDVKMKEKGDIPEGYSVSREKKERFSLILESASTNQTSMYLCASSLTGGSGEQYFGPGTRLTVT.

This chain joins TRBV12-5 and TRBJ1-2; D unresolved. The CDR3 extends over 12 amino acids. V gave up 6 bases and J gave up 8 bases, with 13 bases separating them. CDR1 and CDR2 (germline): LGHNT, FRNRAP. As DNA, the CDR3 is TGTGCTAGTGGGGGCTTAGAGCGCGGCTACACCTTC. It codes for CASGGLERGYTF.

The rearrangement uses TRBV5-4 and TRBJ2-7; possible D gene TRBD1, 5 bases. Trimming stripped 0 bases from V and 3 bases from J, with 13 bases between. From germline, CDR1 is SGHNT and CDR2 YYREEE (reference sequence). The CDR3 covers 15 residues. CDR3 sequence reads: CASSLVSQGFYEQYF. The CDR3 DNA follows: TGTGCCAGCAGCTTGGTCAGCCAGGGATTCTACGAGCAGTACTTC.

This CDR3 is CASSLLPDTGELFF. The CDR3 bases are TGCGCCAGCAGCTTGCTCCCCGACACCGGGGAGCTGTTTTTT. This rearrangement joins TRBV5-1 to TRBJ2-2; no firm D call. The CDR3 is made up of 14 amino acids. CDR1 is SGHRS, CDR2 YFSETQ, per germline. V gave up 1 base and J gave up 3 bases, with 7 bases separating them.

Concerning this clone: The CDR3 carries no conserved terminal phenylalanine or tryptophan, so it likely arises from a read error. It is unclear where the CDR3 begins or ends on the DNA, so no DNA is shown, and the CDR3 is as TCRdb lists it. The CDR3 is CASRPRALPGQEL. The rearrangement joins TRBV12-2 to TRBJ1-1; TRBD1, the D gene given by the table, was not confirmed from the DNA. TRBV12-2 is a listed pseudogene. From its first to its last residue, the CDR3 has 13 amino acids.

Only one count was recorded for this clone. The gene calls are TRBV5-1 and TRBJ2-7, with 9 bases that match TRBD2. CDR1 SGHRS and CDR2 YFSETQ come from the germline V gene. Trimming at V came to 0 bases and at J to 3 bases, leaving 4 bases not matched to a gene. The CDR3 runs to 15 residues. The CDR3 spells CASSLDGSGSYEQYF. CDR3 nucleotides: TGCGCCAGCAGCTTGGATGGTAGCGGGAGCTACGAGCAGTACTTC.

The chain carries TRBV19 and TRBJ2-5; TRBD2 agrees at 14 bases. The junction had 8 bases not matched to a gene; V was cut back by 3 bases and J by 5 bases. The CDR3 is 17 amino acids. Germline loops: CDR1 LNHDA, CDR2 SQIVND (reference sequence). The CDR3 DNA follows: TGTGCCAGTAGTATCGGGACTAGCGGGAGAGGGACGGAGACCCAGTACTTC. Its translation: CASSIGTSGRGTETQYF.

The rearrangement joins TRBV5-1 to TRBJ2-1; D not certain. This CDR3 has 16 residues. With 4 bases removed from V and 0 bases from J, the gap between germline ends came to 14 bases. CDR1 and CDR2 (germline): SGHRS, YFSETQ. CDR3 DNA sequence: TGCGCCAGCAGCCGATCCACGAGGAGCTCCTACAATGAGCAGTTCTTC. The encoded protein is CASSRSTRSSYNEQFF.

The V and J genes are TRBV9 and TRBJ2-1; 10 nucleotides agree with TRBD2. This CDR3 has 15 amino acids. The germline gives CDR1 SGDLS, CDR2 YYNGEE. V lost 2 bases and J lost 8; bases outside the gene matches: 7. The CDR3 DNA is TGTGCCAGCAGCGTCGCTAGCGGGAGTGTAGATGAGCAGTTCTTC. Translating it yields CASSVASGSVDEQFF.

The rearrangement uses TRBV2 and TRBJ2-1; the match to TRBD1 covers 8 bases. CDR3 length: 16 residues. Germline CDR1 reads SNHLY; CDR2 reads FYNNEI. J gave up 4 bases and V 4 bases, and 9 bases lay outside the gene matches. CDR3 sequence (DNA): TGTGCCAGCAGTGGGACAGGGATACAACTTTACAATGAGCAGTTCTTC. Translation: CASSGTGIQLYNEQFF.

The rearrangement uses TRBV6-6 and TRBJ2-1; 9 nucleotides match TRBD2. The CDR3 has 15 amino acids. Germline V gene lookup returns CDR1 MNHNY and CDR2 SVGAGI (reference sequence). Germline trimming cut 6 bases from V and 4 bases from J; bases unmatched to any gene: 7. The CDR3 loop reads CASRTGTSWYNEQFF. CDR3 nucleotides: TGTGCCAGCAGGACCGGGACTAGCTGGTACAATGAGCAGTTCTTC.

For this clone: Other DNA sequences in the sample encode the same CDR3. The V gene is TRBV29-1, the J gene TRBJ2-5; 9 bases are shared with TRBD1. The V segment lost 0 bases and the J segment 4 bases; nucleotides outside the gene matches: 3. The V gene's germline CDR1 is SQVTM and CDR2 ANQGSEA. This CDR3 contains 14 residues. The DNA for the CDR3 is TGCAGCGTTGAAGACACAGGGGGCGTAGAGACCCAGTACTTC. Translating it yields CSVEDTGGVETQYF.

V gene TRBV6-4 combines with J gene TRBJ2-1; D is uncertain. The CDR3 has 15 amino acids. Trimming pared 10 bases from V and 2 bases from J, leaving 18 bases between. Germline-derived CDR1 and CDR2 are MRHNA and SNTAGT. The CDR3 DNA follows: TGTGCCACCTCAATGACAAGTTTCACCTACAATGAGCAGTTCTTC. The encoded protein is CATSMTSFTYNEQFF.

The chain uses TRBV5-1 and TRBJ2-5; no clear D. Trimming took 7 bases from V and 4 from J, leaving 20 bases between them. Germline-derived CDR1 and CDR2 are SGHRS and YFSETQ. This CDR3 region has 15 residues. CDR3 bases: TGCGCCAGCGAACGCTCCGTCGGGTCGGGAGAGACCCAGTACTTC. The encoded protein is CASERSVGSGETQYF.

In this sample, this clone turned up once. V is TRBV2 and J is TRBJ2-7; 9 bases agree with TRBD2. Germline CDR1 and CDR2: SNHLY and FYNNEI. The CDR3 has 12 amino acids. V was clipped by 8 bases and J by 6 bases; unmatched bases: 5. CDR3 coding DNA: TGTGCCAGCCAAGCGGGGGGAGTCGAGCAGTACTTC. It is translated as CASQAGGVEQYF. Looking up the rest from reference TRBV2 and TRBJ2-7 gives the full variable domain: EPEVTQTPSHQVTQMGQEVILRCVPISNHLYFYWYRQILGQKVEFLVSFYNNEISEKSEIFDDQFSVERPDGSNFTLKIRSTKLEDSAMYFCASQAGGVEQYFGPGTRLTVT.

This clone was observed once. The chain joins TRBV7-8 to TRBJ2-7; D unclear. This CDR3 is built from 12 residues. V shed 5 bases and J shed 5 bases, with 10 bases lying between them. Germline V gene data show CDR1 as SGHVS and CDR2 as FQNEAQ. CDR3 in amino acids: CASSPHRDEQYF. The CDR3 nucleotides read TGTGCCAGCAGCCCGCACCGGGACGAGCAGTACTTC.

The V call is TRBV5-1, the J call TRBJ1-1; D gene uncertain. Germline V gene lookup returns CDR1 SGHRS and CDR2 YFSETQ. The CDR3 has 14 residues. The V gene lost 4 bases and the J gene lost 4 bases, with 14 bases spanning the gap. The CDR3 coding sequence is TGCGCCAGCAGCACGCTCGACATCACCACTGAAGCTTTCTTT. Protein: CASSTLDITTEAFF.

The chain links TRBV29-1 to TRBJ1-5, with TRBD1 identical over 11 bases. J gave up 6 bases and V 6 bases, and 7 bases lay outside the gene matches. The CDR3 is 14 residues long. Per the germline V gene, CDR1 is SQVTM and CDR2 is ANQGSEA. CDR3: CSVVGQGAGQPQHF. The CDR3 nucleotides are TGCAGCGTGGTCGGACAGGGGGCAGGTCAGCCCCAGCATTTT.

This clone has just one count. The chain uses TRBV4-3 and TRBJ1-2; weak D call: TRBD1 (5 bases). Germline CDR1 and CDR2: LGHNA and YSLEER. The V end was cut by 1 base, the J end by 7 bases, with 13 bases between. The CDR3 sequence is 14 residues long. The CDR3 sequence: CASSQGVGAPGYTF. The CDR3 region has the DNA TGCGCCAGCAGCCAAGGGGTTGGGGCTCCTGGCTACACCTTC.

The chain couples TRBV28 to TRBJ2-5, with 7 nucleotides matching TRBD2. J gave up 3 bases and V 4 bases, and 8 bases lay outside the gene matches. Germline V gene data show CDR1 as MDHEN and CDR2 as SYDVKM. The CDR3 totals 15 residues. CDR3 coding DNA: TGTGCCAGCAGTTCAGCTAGCGGAGAAAAAGAGACCCAGTACTTC. Protein: CASSSASGEKETQYF.

The V gene is TRBV19, the J gene TRBJ1-1; 7 bases line up with TRBD1. Germline V gives CDR1 LNHDA, CDR2 SQIVND (reference sequence). V dropped 6 bases and J dropped 2; count of bases not matched to a gene: 18. The CDR3 has 18 residues. In DNA form, the CDR3 reads TGTGCCAGTAGAGCAACCCCAGGGGGAGTCAGGATAAACACTGAAGCTTTCTTT. It yields the protein CASRATPGGVRINTEAFF.

This sequence joins TRBV5-1 and TRBJ2-7, with TRBD2 identical over 14 bases. The V and J ends lost 1 base and 2 bases, in that order; junction bases with no gene match: 5. This CDR3 region has 17 residues. The germline CDR1 and CDR2 sequences are SGHRS and YFSETQ. The CDR3 sequence is CASSLSPGLAGAYEQYF. DNA for the CDR3: TGCGCCAGCAGCTTGTCTCCGGGACTAGCGGGAGCCTACGAGCAGTACTTC. Full variable domain (missing parts from reference TRBV5-1 and TRBJ2-7): KAGVTQTPRYLIKTRGQQVTLSCSPISGHRSVSWYQQTPGQGLQFLFEYFSETQRNKGNFPGRFSGRQFSNSRSEMNVSTLELGDSALYLCASSLSPGLAGAYEQYFGPGTRLTVT.

The V and J genes are TRBV11-2 and TRBJ2-5; 10 bases fit TRBD2. Germline lookup yields CDR1 SGHAT and CDR2 FQNNGV. Trimming cost V 2 bases and J 4 bases; bases outside gene matches: 7. The CDR3 consists of 16 residues. CDR3 DNA sequence: TGTGCCAGCAGCTTATGGCTAGCGGGAGAGGTAGAGACCCAGTACTTC. Its protein is CASSLWLAGEVETQYF.

In nucleotides, the CDR3 is TGTGCCAGCAGCCAAGAGGGCGGGATGGCGGAGACCCAGTACTTC. It yields the protein CASSQEGGMAETQYF. The chain recombines TRBV4-2 with TRBJ2-5; the D gene is possibly TRBD2 (6 bases). Per the germline V gene, CDR1 is LGHNA and CDR2 is YNFKEQ. V lost 0 bases and J 5 bases, leaving 13 bases between the germline ends. This CDR3 contains 15 residues.

The chain links TRBV29-1 to TRBJ2-7; D call uncertain. This CDR3 is built from 11 residues. Germline CDR1 SQVTM, CDR2 ANQGSEA. V lost 7 bases, J lost 3 bases, and 10 bases lay in between. The chain's CDR3 is CSGRSVYEQYF. The CDR3 coding sequence is TGCAGCGGGCGGTCAGTCTACGAGCAGTACTTC.

J is TRBJ1-3 and V is TRBV11-2; no firm D call. V was cut by 4 bases and J by 0 bases, with 13 bases left in between. CDR1 SGHAT and CDR2 FQNNGV come from the germline V gene. CDR3 length: 16 residues. The CDR3 nucleotides read TGTGCCAGCAGCTACCTGTCTCGGGACTCTGGAAACACCATATATTTT. It codes for CASSYLSRDSGNTIYF.

The chain recombines TRBV2 with TRBJ2-7, with D tentatively TRBD1 (7 bases). V lost 4 bases to trimming and J lost 4 bases, with 17 bases between them. The V gene's germline CDR1 is SNHLY and CDR2 FYNNEI. The CDR3 sequence is 15 residues long. The CDR3 region is CASSALEGQRYEQYF. CDR3 nucleotide sequence: TGTGCCAGCAGTGCTCTGGAGGGACAGCGGTACGAGCAGTACTTC.

The CDR3 protein is CASSRLSPGSYEQYF. DNA for the CDR3: TGTGCCAGCAGCCGCCTCTCTCCGGGTAGCTACGAGCAGTACTTC. This sequence joins TRBV6-5 and TRBJ2-7; no definite D call. This CDR3 region has 15 residues. Germline V gene lookup returns CDR1 MNHEY and CDR2 SVGAGI. Trimming removed 6 bases at V and 3 bases at J, with 18 bases between.